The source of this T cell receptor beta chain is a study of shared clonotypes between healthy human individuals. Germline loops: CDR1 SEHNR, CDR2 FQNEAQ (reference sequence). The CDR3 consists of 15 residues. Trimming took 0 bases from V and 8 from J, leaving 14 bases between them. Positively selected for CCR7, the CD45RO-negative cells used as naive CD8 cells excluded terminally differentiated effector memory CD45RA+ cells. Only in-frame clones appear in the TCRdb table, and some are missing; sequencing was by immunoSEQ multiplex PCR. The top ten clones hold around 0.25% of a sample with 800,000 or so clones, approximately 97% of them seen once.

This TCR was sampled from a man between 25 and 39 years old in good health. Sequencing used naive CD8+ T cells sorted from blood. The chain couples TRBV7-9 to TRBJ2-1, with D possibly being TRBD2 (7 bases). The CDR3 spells CASSLARGLRDEQFF. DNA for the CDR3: TGTGCCAGCAGCTTAGCGCGGGGGCTCAGGGATGAGCAGTTCTTC.